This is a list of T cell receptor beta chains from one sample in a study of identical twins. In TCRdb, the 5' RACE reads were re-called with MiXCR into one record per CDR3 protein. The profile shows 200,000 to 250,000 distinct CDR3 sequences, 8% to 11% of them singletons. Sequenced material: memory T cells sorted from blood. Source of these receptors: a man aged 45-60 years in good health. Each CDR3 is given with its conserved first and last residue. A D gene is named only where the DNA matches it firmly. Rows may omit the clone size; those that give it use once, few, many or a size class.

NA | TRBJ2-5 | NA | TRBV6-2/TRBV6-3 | TGTGCCAGCAGTTACTCGATGGGGGAACAAGAGACCCAGTACTTC | CASSYSMGEQETQYF
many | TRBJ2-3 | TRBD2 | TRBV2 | TGTGCCAGCAGTGAAGCCTTGGAGCGGGGACATTTT | CASSEALERGHF
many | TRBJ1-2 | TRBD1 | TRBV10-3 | TGTGCCATCGCGGGACAGGGGGACTATGGCTACACCTTC | CAIAGQGDYGYTF
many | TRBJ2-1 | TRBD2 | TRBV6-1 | TGTGCCAGCACCAAGACCGTTCTAGCGGGAGTGGACAATGAGCAGTTCTTC | CASTKTVLAGVDNEQFF
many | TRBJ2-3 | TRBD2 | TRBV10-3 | TGTGCCATCAGTTATTCGGGCGGGGGAAGCACAGATACGCAGTATTTT | CAISYSGGGSTDTQYF
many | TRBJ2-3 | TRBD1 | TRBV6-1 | TGTGCCAGCAGAAGGCGACAGGGAAGGGCAGATACGCAGTATTTT | CASRRRQGRADTQYF
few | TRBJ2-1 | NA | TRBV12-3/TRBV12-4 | TGTGCCAGCAGAGAGACAGAAGCCTACAATGAGCAGTTCTTC | CASRETEAYNEQFF
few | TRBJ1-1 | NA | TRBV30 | TGTGCCTGGAGTGTAGGGCGGAACACTGAAGCTTTCTTT | CAWSVGRNTEAFF
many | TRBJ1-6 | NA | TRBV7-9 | TGTGCCAGCAGTTTCTCTAATTCACCCCTCCACTTT | CASSFSNSPLHF
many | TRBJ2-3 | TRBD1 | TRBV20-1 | TGCAGTGCTAGGGACAGGCGGTACACAGATACGCAGTATTTT | CSARDRRYTDTQYF
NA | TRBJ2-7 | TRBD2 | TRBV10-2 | TGCGCCAGCAGGAAGGGCGGGAGGTTTTACGAGCAGTACTTC | CASRKGGRFYEQYF
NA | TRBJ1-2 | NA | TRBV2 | TGTGCCAGCACCGCAAGGGGGAGTGACTATGGCTACACCTTC | CASTARGSDYGYTF
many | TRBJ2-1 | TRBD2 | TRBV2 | TGTGCCAGCAGATCCGGGACTAGCCGAATCAATGAGCAGTTCTTC | CASRSGTSRINEQFF
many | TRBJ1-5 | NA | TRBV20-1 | TGCAGTGCTAGAACAAGGTATAGCAATCAGCCCCAGCATTTT | CSARTRYSNQPQHF
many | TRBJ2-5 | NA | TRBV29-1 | TGCAGCGTAAAGACAGATTCGGAGACCCAGTACTTC | CSVKTDSETQYF
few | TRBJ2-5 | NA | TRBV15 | TGTGCCACCAGCAGAGGGGCGGGTTACAGAGAGACCCAGTACTTC | CATSRGAGYRETQYF
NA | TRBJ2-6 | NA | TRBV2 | TGTGCCAGCAGTGCACACGGGAGTGGGGCCAACGTCCTGACTTTC | CASSAHGSGANVLTF
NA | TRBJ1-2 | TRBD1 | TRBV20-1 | TGCAGTGCTCCGCAGGGGGTCAGCTACACCTTC | CSAPQGVSYTF
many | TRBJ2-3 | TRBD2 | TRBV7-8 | TGTGCCAGCAGCACGAGCGGGAGGGTCACAGATACGCAGTATTTT | CASSTSGRVTDTQYF
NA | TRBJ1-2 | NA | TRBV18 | TGTGCCAGCTCACCAAAATCAGGACGAGAGGGCTACACCTTC | CASSPKSGREGYTF
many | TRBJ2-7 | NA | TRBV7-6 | TGTGCCAGCAGCTTAGAATCGAGCTACGAGCAGTACTTC | CASSLESSYEQYF
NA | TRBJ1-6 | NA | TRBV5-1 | TGCGCCAGCAGCTTCGGGGATTTTGAAGGTTCACCCCTCCACTTT | CASSFGDFEGSPLHF